This T cell receptor beta chain derives from a study of regulatory T cells in long-lasting Graves disease. Overall study results and limits: Persistent patients shared about 2,800 public clonotypes among themselves. Newly diagnosed patients shared fewer, at roughly 970. TCR diversity was lower in persistent than newly diagnosed Graves' disease.

This clonotype has a handful of counts. Its antigen is not known. CDR3 regions were amplified by Arm-PCR using iRepertoire HTBI primers to build TCR beta libraries. Original analysis: Segment identification across samples yielded about 60 TRBV and fewer than 15 TRBJ segments. TCRdb re-derived calls from the multiplex PCR reads in MiXCR, one entry per CDR3 protein. These V and J calls originate from TCRdb's pipeline instead of the authors' own analysis. Here the sample spans 450,000 or so distinct CDR3 sequences, 22% being singletons. Time point defined: persistent/refractory GD, antithyroid drugs over 5 years with positive TRAb. Scientists built the TCR library using RNA that was extracted from PBMCs. American Thyroid Association guidelines were used to diagnose Graves' disease. This CDR3 spans 12 amino acids. Germline values: CDR1 MGHDK, CDR2 SYGVNS. The V and J ends lost 3 bases and 8 bases respectively, with 10 bases between them.

Material: peripheral blood mononuclear cells (PBMCs), obtained when the disease was refractory, from a patient treated with antithyroid drugs. This sequence joins TRBV25-1 and TRBJ1-2; D perhaps matches TRBD1 (6 bases). This sequence originates from a female donor with Graves disease. Here the CDR3 reads CASSEEGEGYTF. The CDR3 DNA reads TGTGCCAGCAGTGAGGAGGGGGAAGGCTACACCTTC.